Following are 4 T cell receptor beta chains from one sample sequenced in a study of blood T cells in healthy people across ages. The authors ran a second PCR of roughly 6 to 12 cycles using a sample-barcoded 5' primer and a J-beta primer mix. TCRdb re-derived calls from the 5' RACE reads in MiXCR, one entry per CDR3 protein. The sample consists of about 2 million distinct CDR3 sequences, about 50% of them appearing once. The specimen was blood. Receptor source: a woman aged 40 to 50 in good health.

CDR3 region: CASSLGPTAFF. The DNA for the CDR3 is TGTGCCAGCAGTTTGGGCCCCACGGCTTTCTTT. V usage is TRBV6-2 or TRBV6-3 and J usage is TRBJ1-1; no clear D. The CDR3 loop spans 11 amino acids. CDR1 is MNHEY, CDR2 SVGEGT, per germline. The ends were cut back, 4 bases at V and 11 bases at J, with 11 bases in the middle.

The chain is built from TRBV6-6 and TRBJ2-1; 9 nucleotides match TRBD1. The germline V gene encodes CDR1 MNHNY and CDR2 SVGAGI (reference sequence). CDR3 length equals 16 residues. J gave up 6 bases and V 5 bases, and 11 bases lay outside the gene matches. The CDR3, as DNA: TGTGCCAGCAGTCCAATTGACAGGGGGTTGTTCAATGAGCAGTTCTTC. This sequence encodes CASSPIDRGLFNEQFF.

CDR3 bases: TGCAGCGTGGACGACGACAGGGCTGCAGAGACCCAGTACTTC. Amino acids: CSVDDDRAAETQYF. The V gene is TRBV29-1, the J gene TRBJ2-5; 7 bases are a match to TRBD1. Germline V CDR1 and CDR2: SQVTM, ANQGSEA. There are 14 residues in the CDR3. J lost 4 bases, V lost 6 bases, and 11 bases had no gene match.

A remark on this clonotype: A read error may produce the germline difference seen at one junction end. The V and J genes are TRBV5-1 and TRBJ2-1; D is possibly TRBD2 (7 bases). In germline, CDR1 is SGHRS, CDR2 YFSETQ. The CDR3 sequence is 16 residues long. The CDR3 region is CANSLEAAGAYGEQFF. DNA for the CDR3: TGCGCCAACAGCTTGGAAGCGGCGGGGGCGTACGGTGAGCAGTTCTTC.